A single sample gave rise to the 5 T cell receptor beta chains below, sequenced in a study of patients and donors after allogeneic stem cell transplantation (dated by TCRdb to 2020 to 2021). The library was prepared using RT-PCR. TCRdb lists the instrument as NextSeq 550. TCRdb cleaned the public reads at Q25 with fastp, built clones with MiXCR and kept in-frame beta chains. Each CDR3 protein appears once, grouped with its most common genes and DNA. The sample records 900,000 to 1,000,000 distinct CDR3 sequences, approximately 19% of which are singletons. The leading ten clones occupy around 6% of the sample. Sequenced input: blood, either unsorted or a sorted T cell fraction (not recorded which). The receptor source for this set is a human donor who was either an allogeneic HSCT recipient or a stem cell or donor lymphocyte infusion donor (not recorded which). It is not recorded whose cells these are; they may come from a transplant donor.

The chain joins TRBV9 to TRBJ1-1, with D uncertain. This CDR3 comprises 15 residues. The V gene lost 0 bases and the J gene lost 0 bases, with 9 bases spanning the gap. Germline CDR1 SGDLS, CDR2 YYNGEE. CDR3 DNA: TGTGCCAGCAGCGTAGGAATATTCATGAACACTGAAGCTTTCTTT. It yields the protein CASSVGIFMNTEAFF. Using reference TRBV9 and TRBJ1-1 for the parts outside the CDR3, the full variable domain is DSGVTQTPKHLITATGQRVTLRCSPRSGDLSVYWYQQSLDQGLQFLIQYYNGEERAKGNILERFSAQQFPDLHSELNLSSLELGDSALYFCASSVGIFMNTEAFFGQGTRLTVV.

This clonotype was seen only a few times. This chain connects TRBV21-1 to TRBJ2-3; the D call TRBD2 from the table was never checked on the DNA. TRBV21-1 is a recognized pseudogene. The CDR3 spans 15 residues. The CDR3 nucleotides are TGTGCCAGTGGAAGGGAGTCCCGGGGGTACGATACGCAGTATTTT. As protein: CASGRESRGYDTQYF.

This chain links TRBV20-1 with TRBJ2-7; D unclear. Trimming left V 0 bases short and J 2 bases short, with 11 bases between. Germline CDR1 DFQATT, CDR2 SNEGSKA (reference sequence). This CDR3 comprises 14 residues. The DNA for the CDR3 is TGCAGTGCTAGAGATCGGATCGGAGCCTACGAGCAGTACTTC. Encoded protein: CSARDRIGAYEQYF.

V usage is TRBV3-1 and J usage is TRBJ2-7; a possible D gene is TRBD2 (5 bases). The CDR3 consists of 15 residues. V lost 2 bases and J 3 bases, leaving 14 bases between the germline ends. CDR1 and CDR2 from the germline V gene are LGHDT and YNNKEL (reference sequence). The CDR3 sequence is CASSQWERPLYEQYF. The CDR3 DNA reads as TGTGCCAGCAGCCAATGGGAGCGGCCCCTCTACGAGCAGTACTTC.

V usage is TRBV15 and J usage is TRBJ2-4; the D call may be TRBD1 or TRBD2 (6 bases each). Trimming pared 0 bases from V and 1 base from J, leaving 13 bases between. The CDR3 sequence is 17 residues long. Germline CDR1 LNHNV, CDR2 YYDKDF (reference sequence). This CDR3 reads CATSRDRGGQAKNIQYF. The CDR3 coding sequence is TGTGCCACCAGCAGAGATCGAGGGGGGCAGGCCAAAAACATTCAGTACTTC.